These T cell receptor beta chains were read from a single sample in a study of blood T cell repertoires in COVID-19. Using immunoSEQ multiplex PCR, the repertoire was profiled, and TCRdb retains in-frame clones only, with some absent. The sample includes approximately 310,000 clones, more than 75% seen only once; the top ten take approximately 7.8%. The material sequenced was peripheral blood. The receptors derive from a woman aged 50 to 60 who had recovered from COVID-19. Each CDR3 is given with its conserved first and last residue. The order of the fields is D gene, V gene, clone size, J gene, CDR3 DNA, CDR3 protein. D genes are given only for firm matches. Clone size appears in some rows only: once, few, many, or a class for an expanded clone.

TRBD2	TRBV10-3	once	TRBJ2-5	TGTGCCATCAGTGATGTAGCGGGGCCCCAAGAGACCCAGTACTTC	CAISDVAGPQETQYF
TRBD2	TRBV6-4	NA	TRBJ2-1	TGTGCCAGCAGTGACTCAGGACTAGCGGGAGGGGTTGAGCAGTTCTTC	CASSDSGLAGGVEQFF
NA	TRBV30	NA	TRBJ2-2	TGTGCCTGGAAGCAGGGATCGAACACCGGGGAGCTGTTTTTT	CAWKQGSNTGELFF
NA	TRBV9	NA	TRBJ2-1	TGTGCCAGCAGCGAGGATAGCCGGGAGTGGAATGAGCAGTTCTTC	CASSEDSREWNEQFF
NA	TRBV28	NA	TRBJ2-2	TGTGCCAGTTCCAACGGGGAGAGCACCGGGGAGCTGTTTTTT	CASSNGESTGELFF
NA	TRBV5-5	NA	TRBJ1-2	TGTGCCAGCAGCCTCAATTACAGGGATGTCTATGGCTACACCTTC	CASSLNYRDVYGYTF
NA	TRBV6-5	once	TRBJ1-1	TGTGCCAGCAGAGACCCAGGGAACACTGAAGCTTTCTTT	CASRDPGNTEAFF
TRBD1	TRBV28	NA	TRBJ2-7	TGTGCCAGCAGTTTATGGGGGGACAGCACCTACGAGCAGTACTTC	CASSLWGDSTYEQYF
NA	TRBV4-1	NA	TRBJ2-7	TGCGCCAGCAGCCAAGATCGTGAGACAGGCTACGAGCAGTACTTC	CASSQDRETGYEQYF
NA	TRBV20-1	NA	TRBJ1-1	TGCAGTGCTCAGAACACTGAAGCTTTCTTT	CSAQNTEAFF
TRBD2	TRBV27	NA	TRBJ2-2	TGTGCCAGCACCCCTCTAGCGGGAGGGCCCGGGGAGCTGTTTTTT	CASTPLAGGPGELFF
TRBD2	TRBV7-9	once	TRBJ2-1	TGTGCCAGCAGCTCCCTCAGCGGGAGGGCCCTCAATGAGCAGTTCTTC	CASSSLSGRALNEQFF
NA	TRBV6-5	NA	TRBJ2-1	TGTGCCAGCAGAAAGGACTCGAATTTCTATGAGCAGTTCTTC	CASRKDSNFYEQFF
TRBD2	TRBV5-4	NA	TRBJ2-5	TGTGCCAGCAGCTTGGGGACTAGCGGCCAAGAGACCCAGTACTTC	CASSLGTSGQETQYF
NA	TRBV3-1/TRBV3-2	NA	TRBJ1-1	TGTGCCAGCAGTCGGGTGGGGGGTGAAGCTTTCTTT	CASSRVGGEAFF
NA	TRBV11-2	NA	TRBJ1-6	TGTGCCAGCAGCGAGGCCTGGATCGGAAAGAATTCACCCCTCCACTTT	CASSEAWIGKNSPLHF
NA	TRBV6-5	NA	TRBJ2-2	TGTGCCAGCAAGGAGGGACTTAACACCGGGGAGCTGTTTTTT	CASKEGLNTGELFF
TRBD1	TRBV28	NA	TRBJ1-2	TGTGCCAGCAGTTCTCCGGGACAGGGGGCCTATGGCTACACCTTC	CASSSPGQGAYGYTF
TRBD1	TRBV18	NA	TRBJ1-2	TGTGCCAGCTCCCCTACTGGACAGGGTGGCCATGGCTACACCTTC	CASSPTGQGGHGYTF
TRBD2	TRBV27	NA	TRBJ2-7	TGTGCCAGCAGTGCGGGGACTAGCGGGGGGAGTCAGTACTTC	CASSAGTSGGSQYF
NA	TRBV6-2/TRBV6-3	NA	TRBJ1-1	TGTGCCAGCAGTTACGTACAGAAAGCTTTCTTT	CASSYVQKAFF
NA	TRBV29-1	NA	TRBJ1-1	TGCAGCGTTGAAGGCAGGGTCTCTGAAGCTTTCTTT	CSVEGRVSEAFF
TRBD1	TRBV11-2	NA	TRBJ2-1	TGTGCCAGCAGCTTAGATCTGGGGGGACAGGCTTACAATGAGCAGTTCTTC	CASSLDLGGQAYNEQFF
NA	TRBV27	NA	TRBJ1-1	TGTGCCAGCAGTTTCCAATCCAGGGGGAACACTGAAGCTTTCTTT	CASSFQSRGNTEAFF